This T cell receptor beta chain appears in the sequencing data of a study of blood T cell repertoires in COVID-19. About the study: COVID-19 samples collected from the United States, Italy and Spain covered acute and convalescent phases. Sample material is recorded as cDNA or gDNA derived from T cells, B-cell-depleted T cells, or PBMCs.

In the original analysis: Estimation of nucleated cell counts was performed using reference gene primer amplification. Measured with immunoSEQ multiplex PCR; TCRdb has only the in-frame clones, and not every one. The DNA gave D and trimming, while V, J and clone size come from that table. The sample contains under 400,000 clones, roughly 90% of which appear only once. The CDR3 has 14 residues. The germline gives CDR1 SGHKS, CDR2 YYEKEE (reference sequence). With V trimmed by 4 bases and J by 3 bases, 2 bases remained unmatched. The sequenced material came from peripheral blood. The receptor was isolated from a woman in her twenties or thirties with COVID-19, enrolled during active disease. The chain couples TRBV5-5 to TRBJ2-7; 12 bases align to TRBD2. CDR3 bases: TGTGCCAGCAGCACACTAGCGGGAGGCTACGAGCAGTACTTC. Encoded protein: CASSTLAGGYEQYF.